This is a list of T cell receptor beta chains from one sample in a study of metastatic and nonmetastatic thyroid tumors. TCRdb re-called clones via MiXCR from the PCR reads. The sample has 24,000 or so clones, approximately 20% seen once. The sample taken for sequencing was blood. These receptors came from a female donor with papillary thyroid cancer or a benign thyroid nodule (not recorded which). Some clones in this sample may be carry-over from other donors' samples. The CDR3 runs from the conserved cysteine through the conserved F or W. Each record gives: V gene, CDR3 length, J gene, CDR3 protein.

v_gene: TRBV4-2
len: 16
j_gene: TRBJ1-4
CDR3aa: CASSQGVDRVGEKLFF

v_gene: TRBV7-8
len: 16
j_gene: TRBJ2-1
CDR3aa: CASSLGPGESYNEQFF

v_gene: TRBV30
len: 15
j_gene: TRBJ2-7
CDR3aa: CAWSFAGGFSYEQYF

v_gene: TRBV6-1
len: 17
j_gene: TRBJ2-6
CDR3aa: CASRKGQGGSGANVLTF

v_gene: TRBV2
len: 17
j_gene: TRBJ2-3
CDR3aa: CASSETPSGEDTDSHYF

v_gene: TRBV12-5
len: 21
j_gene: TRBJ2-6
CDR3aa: CASSFYFGTGGIFSGANVLTF

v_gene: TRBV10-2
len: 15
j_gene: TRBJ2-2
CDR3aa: CASSASRGGNGELFF

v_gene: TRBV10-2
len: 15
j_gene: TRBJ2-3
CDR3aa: CARSERTGATDTQYF

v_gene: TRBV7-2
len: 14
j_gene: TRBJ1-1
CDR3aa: CASIPGQGWTESFF

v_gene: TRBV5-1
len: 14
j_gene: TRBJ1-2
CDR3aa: CASSPYTGEEGYTF

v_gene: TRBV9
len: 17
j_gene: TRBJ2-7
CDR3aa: CASSVGLVGGLSYEQYF

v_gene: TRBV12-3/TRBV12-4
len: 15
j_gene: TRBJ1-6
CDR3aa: CASRRDSSYNSPLHF

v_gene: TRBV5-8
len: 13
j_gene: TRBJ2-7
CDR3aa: CASSLRGGDEQYF

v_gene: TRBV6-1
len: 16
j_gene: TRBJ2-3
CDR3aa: CASTTRRRDGTDTQYF

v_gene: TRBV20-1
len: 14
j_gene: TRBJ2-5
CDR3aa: CSARVGTDQETQYF

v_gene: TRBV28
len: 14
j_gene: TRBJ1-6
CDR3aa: CASTGGQRNSPLHF

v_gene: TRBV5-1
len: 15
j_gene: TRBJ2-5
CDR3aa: CASSSLQVAGETQYF

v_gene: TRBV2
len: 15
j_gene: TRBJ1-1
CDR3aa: CASSQVGQRYTEAFF

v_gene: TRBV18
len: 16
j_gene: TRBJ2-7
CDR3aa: CASSPQGRWDSYEQYF

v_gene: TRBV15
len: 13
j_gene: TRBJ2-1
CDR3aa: CATSRTTAPEQFF

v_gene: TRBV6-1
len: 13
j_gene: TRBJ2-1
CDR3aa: CASSGQIYNEQFF

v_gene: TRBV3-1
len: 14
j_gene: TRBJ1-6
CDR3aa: CASSPVDSPSPLDF

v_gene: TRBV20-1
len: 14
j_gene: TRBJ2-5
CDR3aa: CSATDAGGGETQYF

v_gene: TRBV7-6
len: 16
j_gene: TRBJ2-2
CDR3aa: CASSLRSGSNTGELFF

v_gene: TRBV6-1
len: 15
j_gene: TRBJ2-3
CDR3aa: CASRGDGGFTHTQYF

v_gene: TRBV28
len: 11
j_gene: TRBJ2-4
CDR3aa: CASNSAGGQYF

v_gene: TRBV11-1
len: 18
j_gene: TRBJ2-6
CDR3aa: CASSPGTLRYSGANVLTF